This TCR beta chain was identified during a study of cytomegalovirus exposure and HLA in healthy donors. Study outcomes and limitations: As was reported, the classifier diagnosed cytomegalovirus status with high specificity and sensitivity.

The method was immunoSEQ multiplex PCR; TCRdb's version includes in-frame clones alone and lacks a portion of them. The sample lists 150,000 to 180,000 clones; about 86% were seen once. The donors were in the 120-subject validation cohort; that cohort was separate from the approximately 730-subject first cohort. On this clone: Its target is unknown.

From germline, CDR1 is MGHRA and CDR2 YSYEKL. V was trimmed by 4 bases and J by 1 base, leaving 20 bases between them. This CDR3 is 18 amino acids long. Input material: PBMCs. This receptor was identified in a human donor in good health. The chain combines TRBV4-1 with TRBJ2-1, with D possibly matching TRBD2 (6 bases). Written as DNA, the CDR3 is TGCGCCAGCAGCCGTCCCCTCGGCGGGGCTGAGTCCTACAATGAGCAGTTCTTC. Amino acids: CASSRPLGGAESYNEQFF.